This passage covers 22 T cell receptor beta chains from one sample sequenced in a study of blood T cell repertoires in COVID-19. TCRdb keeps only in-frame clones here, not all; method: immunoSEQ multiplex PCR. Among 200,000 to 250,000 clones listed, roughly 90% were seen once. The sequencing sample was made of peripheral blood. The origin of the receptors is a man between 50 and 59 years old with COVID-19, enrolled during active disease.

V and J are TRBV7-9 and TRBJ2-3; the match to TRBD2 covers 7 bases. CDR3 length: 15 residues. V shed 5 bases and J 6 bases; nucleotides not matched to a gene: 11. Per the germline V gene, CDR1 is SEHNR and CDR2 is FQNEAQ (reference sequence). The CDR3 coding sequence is TGTGCCAGCAGCCTCGGGTTAGCGGGTTCGGATACGCAGTATTTT. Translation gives CASSLGLAGSDTQYF. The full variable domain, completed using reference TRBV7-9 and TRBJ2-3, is DTGVSQNPRHKITKRGQNVTFRCDPISEHNRLYWYRQTLGQGPEFLTYFQNEAQLEKSRLLSDRFSAERPKGSFSTLEIQRTEQGDSAMYLCASSLGLAGSDTQYFGPGTRLTVL.

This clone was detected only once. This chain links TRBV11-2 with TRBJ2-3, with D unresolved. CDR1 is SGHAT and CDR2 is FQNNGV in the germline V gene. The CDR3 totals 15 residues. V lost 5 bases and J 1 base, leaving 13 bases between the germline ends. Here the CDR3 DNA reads TGTGCCAGCAGCCCTGCTAACTACGGCACAGATACGCAGTATTTT. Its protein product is CASSPANYGTDTQYF.

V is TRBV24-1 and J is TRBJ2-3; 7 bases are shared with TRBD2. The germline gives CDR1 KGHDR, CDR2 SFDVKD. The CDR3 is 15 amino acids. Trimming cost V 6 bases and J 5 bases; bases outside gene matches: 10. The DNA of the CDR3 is TGTGCCACCAGTCCTAGCGGCCCTCCTGGAGATACGCAGTATTTT. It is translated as CATSPSGPPGDTQYF.

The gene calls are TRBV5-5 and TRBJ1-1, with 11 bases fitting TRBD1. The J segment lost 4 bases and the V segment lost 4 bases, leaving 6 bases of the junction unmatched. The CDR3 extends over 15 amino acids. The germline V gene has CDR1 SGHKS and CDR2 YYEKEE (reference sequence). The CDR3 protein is CASSLTGQGGTEAFF. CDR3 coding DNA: TGTGCCAGCAGCCTCACGGGACAGGGGGGCACTGAAGCTTTCTTT. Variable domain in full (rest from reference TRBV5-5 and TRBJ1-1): DAGVTQSPTHLIKTRGQQVTLRCSPISGHKSVSWYQQVLGQGPQFIFQYYEKEERGRGNFPDRFSARQFPNYSSELNVNALLLGDSALYLCASSLTGQGGTEAFFGQGTRLTVV.

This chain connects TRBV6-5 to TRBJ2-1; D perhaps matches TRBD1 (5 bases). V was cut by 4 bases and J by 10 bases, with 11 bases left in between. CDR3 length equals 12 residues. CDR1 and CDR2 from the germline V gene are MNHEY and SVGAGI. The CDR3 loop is CASSSNKGEQFF. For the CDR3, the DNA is TGTGCCAGCAGTTCCAATAAGGGGGAGCAGTTCTTC.

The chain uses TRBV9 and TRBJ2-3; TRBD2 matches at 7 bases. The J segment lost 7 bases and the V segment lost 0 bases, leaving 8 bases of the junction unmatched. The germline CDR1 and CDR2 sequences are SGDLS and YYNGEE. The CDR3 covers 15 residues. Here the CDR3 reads CASSVVAGLTNTQYF. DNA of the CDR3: TGTGCCAGCAGCGTAGTAGCGGGCCTCACGAATACGCAGTATTTT.

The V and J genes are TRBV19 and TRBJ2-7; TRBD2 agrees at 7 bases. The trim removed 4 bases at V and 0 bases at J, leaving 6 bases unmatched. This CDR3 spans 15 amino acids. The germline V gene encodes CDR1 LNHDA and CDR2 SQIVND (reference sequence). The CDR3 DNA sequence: TGTGCCAGTAGTAGAAGCGGGGCCCTCTCCTACGAGCAGTACTTC. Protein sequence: CASSRSGALSYEQYF.

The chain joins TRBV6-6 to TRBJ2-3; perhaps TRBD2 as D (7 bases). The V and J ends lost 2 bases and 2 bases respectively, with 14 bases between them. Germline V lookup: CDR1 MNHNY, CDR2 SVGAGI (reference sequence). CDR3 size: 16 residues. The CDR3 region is CASSYGRGISTDTQYF. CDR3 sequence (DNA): TGTGCCAGCAGTTACGGGAGGGGGATATCCACAGATACGCAGTATTTT.

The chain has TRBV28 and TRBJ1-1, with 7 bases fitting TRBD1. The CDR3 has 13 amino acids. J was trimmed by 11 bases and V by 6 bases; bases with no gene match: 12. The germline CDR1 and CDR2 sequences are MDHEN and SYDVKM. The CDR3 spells CASRRQGGLVAFF. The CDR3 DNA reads TGTGCCAGCAGAAGACAGGGTGGGCTTGTTGCTTTCTTT.

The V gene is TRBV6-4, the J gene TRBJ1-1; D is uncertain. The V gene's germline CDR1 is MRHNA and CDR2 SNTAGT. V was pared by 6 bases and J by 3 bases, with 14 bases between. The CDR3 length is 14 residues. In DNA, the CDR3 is TGTGCCAGCAGATTAAGCGGGGATGACACTGAAGCTTTCTTT. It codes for CASRLSGDDTEAFF.

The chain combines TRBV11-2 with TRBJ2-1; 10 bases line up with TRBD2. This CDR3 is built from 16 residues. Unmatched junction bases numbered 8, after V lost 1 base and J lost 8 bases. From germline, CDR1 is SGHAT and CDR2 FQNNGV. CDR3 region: CASSLVPSGRSHEQFF. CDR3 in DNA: TGTGCCAGCAGCTTAGTTCCTAGCGGGAGATCCCATGAGCAGTTCTTC.

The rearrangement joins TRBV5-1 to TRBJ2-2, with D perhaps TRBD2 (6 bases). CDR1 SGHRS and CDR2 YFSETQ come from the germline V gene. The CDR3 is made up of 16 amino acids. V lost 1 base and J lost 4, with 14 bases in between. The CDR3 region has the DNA TGCGCCAGCAGCTTGATAACTAGCAAACCCACCGGGGAGCTGTTTTTT. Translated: CASSLITSKPTGELFF. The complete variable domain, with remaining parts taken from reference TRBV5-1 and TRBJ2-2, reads KAGVTQTPRYLIKTRGQQVTLSCSPISGHRSVSWYQQTPGQGLQFLFEYFSETQRNKGNFPGRFSGRQFSNSRSEMNVSTLELGDSALYLCASSLITSKPTGELFFGEGSRLTVL.

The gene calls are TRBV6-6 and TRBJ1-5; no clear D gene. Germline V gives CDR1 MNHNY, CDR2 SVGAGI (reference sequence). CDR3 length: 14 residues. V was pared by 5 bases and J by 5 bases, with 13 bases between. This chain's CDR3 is CASSIGRLDQPQHF. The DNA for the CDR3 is TGTGCCAGCAGTATTGGGAGGTTGGATCAGCCCCAGCATTTT.

This chain's CDR3 is CASSSGLAGSTDTQYF. The CDR3 DNA reads as TGCGCCAGCAGCTCGGGACTAGCGGGGTCCACAGATACGCAGTATTTT. The V call is TRBV5-1, the J call TRBJ2-3; 13 nucleotides align to TRBD2. After removal of 3 bases from V and 2 bases from J, the junction contained 3 bases not matched to a gene. The CDR3 is 16 residues long. CDR1 is SGHRS, CDR2 YFSETQ, per germline.

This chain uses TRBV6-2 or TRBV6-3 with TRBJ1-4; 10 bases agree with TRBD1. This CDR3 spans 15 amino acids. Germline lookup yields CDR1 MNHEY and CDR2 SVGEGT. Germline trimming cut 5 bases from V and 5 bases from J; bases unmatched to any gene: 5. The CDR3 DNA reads TGTGCCAGCAGTGACGGACAGGGGGGAAATGAAAAACTGTTTTTT. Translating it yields CASSDGQGGNEKLFF.

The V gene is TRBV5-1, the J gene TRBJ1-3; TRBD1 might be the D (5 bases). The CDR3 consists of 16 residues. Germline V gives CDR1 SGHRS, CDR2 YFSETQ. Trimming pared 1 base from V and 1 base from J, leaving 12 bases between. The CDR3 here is CASSLKRGDSGNTIYF. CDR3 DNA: TGCGCCAGCAGCTTGAAAAGGGGCGATTCTGGAAACACCATATATTTT. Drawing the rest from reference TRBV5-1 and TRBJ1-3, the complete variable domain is KAGVTQTPRYLIKTRGQQVTLSCSPISGHRSVSWYQQTPGQGLQFLFEYFSETQRNKGNFPGRFSGRQFSNSRSEMNVSTLELGDSALYLCASSLKRGDSGNTIYFGEGSWLTVV.

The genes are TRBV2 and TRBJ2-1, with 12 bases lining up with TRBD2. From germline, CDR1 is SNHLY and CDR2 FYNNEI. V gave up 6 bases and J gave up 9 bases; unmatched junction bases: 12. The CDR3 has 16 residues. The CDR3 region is CASSVVLAGGPREQFF. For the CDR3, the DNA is TGTGCCAGCAGCGTTGTCCTAGCGGGGGGGCCTCGTGAGCAGTTCTTC.

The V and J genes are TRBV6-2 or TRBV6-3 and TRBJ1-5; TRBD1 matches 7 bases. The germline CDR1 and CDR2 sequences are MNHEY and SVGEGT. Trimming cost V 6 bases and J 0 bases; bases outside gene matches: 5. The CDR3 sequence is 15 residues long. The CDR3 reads CASSQTGNSNQPQHF. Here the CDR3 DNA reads TGTGCCAGCAGCCAGACAGGGAATAGCAATCAGCCCCAGCATTTT.

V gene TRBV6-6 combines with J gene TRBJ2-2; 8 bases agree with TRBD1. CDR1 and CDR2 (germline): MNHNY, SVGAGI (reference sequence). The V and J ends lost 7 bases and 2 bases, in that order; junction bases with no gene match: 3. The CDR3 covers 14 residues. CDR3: CASIGQGNTGELFF. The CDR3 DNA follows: TGTGCCAGCATCGGACAGGGCAACACCGGGGAGCTGTTTTTT.

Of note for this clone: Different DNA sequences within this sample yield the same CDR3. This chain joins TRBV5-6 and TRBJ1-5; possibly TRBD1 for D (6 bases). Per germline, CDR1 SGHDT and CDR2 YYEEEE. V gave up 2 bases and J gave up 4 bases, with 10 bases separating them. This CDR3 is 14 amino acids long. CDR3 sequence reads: CASSLQGSNQPQHF. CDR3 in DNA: TGTGCCAGCAGCTTACAGGGATCTAATCAGCCCCAGCATTTT.

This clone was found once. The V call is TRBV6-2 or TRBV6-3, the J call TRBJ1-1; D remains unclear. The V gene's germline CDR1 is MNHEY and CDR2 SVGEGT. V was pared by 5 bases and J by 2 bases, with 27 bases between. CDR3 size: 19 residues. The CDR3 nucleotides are TGTGCCAGCAGTAAAACCGCTTTCAGGATAGGAATTGTAAACACTGAAGCTTTCTTT. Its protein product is CASSKTAFRIGIVNTEAFF.

DNA of the CDR3: TGTGCCAGCAGCGTAGAGGCAGGGGGATACAATGAGCAGTTCTTC. Translating it yields CASSVEAGGYNEQFF. V usage is TRBV9 and J usage is TRBJ2-1; 7 bases line up with TRBD1. This CDR3 region has 15 residues. The germline gives CDR1 SGDLS, CDR2 YYNGEE. The V gene end was trimmed by 0 bases and the J gene end by 4 bases; junction bases not matched to a gene: 4.